Reported below is one TCR beta chain. The assay was immunoSEQ multiplex PCR, and TCRdb's table has in-frame clones only and misses some. The table records some 60,000 clones, about 90% of them present only once. This specimen belongs to a study of T cell changes during pregnancy in multiple sclerosis. V was pared by 2 bases and J by 6 bases, with 15 bases between. The CDR3 loop spans 15 amino acids. CDR1 and CDR2 (germline): ENHRY, SYGVKD. The material was peripheral blood, obtained in the third trimester of pregnancy. The chain carries TRBV10-3 and TRBJ2-3, with no clear D. This TCR was sampled from a female donor in good health, enrolled as a control in a pregnancy study. CDR3 sequence reads: CAISEPLETGDTQYF. The CDR3 DNA is TGTGCCATCAGTGAGCCCCTAGAGACTGGGGATACGCAGTATTTT.